This T cell receptor beta chain was recorded in a study of T cell responses to AZD1222 COVID-19 vaccine. Study at large: Second doses at about 4 or about 12 weeks were pooled.

From germline, CDR1 is SQVTM and CDR2 ANQGSEA. The V gene lost 1 base and the J gene lost 0 bases, with 9 bases spanning the gap. This CDR3 region has 14 residues. A note on this clone: Its cognate antigen is unknown.

Measured with immunoSEQ multiplex PCR; TCRdb has only the in-frame clones, and not every one. Counted here are 150,000 to 190,000 clones, less than 95% occurring once; the ten biggest clones make up about 2%. Whole-study results and caveats: Only a handful of AZD1222 recipients, several in all, had baseline seropositivity. There were repertoire samples only from the period after the peak T cell response. Clonal diversity was possibly underestimated, and the donors were mostly white British, with more females.

The sample in question was peripheral blood, obtained on day 0 of AZD1222 vaccination. V and J are TRBV29-1 and TRBJ1-1; unclear D gene. This clonotype was obtained from an adult in good health. CDR3 sequence: CSVEASWMNTEAFF. DNA of the CDR3: TGCAGCGTTGAAGCCAGTTGGATGAACACTGAAGCTTTCTTT.